This TCR beta chain was identified during a study of blood T cell repertoires in COVID-19. Study context: The United States, Italy and Spain supplied acute and convalescent COVID-19 samples.

Produced via immunoSEQ multiplex PCR; TCRdb's table is partial and in-frame only. The repertoire holds about 320,000 clones, with nearly 90% as singletons. J lost 4 bases, V lost 5 bases, and 9 bases had no gene match. The germline V gene encodes CDR1 SGHTA and CDR2 FQGNSA. The CDR3 loop spans 16 amino acids. This TCR was sampled from a woman in her twenties or thirties who had recovered from COVID-19. This sequence joins TRBV7-2 and TRBJ1-1; 11 bases are shared with TRBD1. Source material: PBMCs or T cells enriched from blood (not recorded which). The CDR3 region is CASSPRTGGSFTEAFF. DNA of the CDR3: TGTGCCAGCAGCCCTCGGACAGGGGGCTCTTTCACTGAAGCTTTCTTT.